This passage covers 24 T cell receptor beta chains from one sample sequenced in a study of T cells in localized non-small cell lung cancer. Profiling relied on immunoSEQ multiplex PCR, and the TCRdb table lists in-frame clones only, not all of them. Of about 45,000 clones in the sample, about four fifths were seen once. The source was peripheral blood mononuclear cells, collected before any cancer treatment. These receptor sequences come from a man aged 35 to 69 with stage III lung adenocarcinoma.

This rearrangement joins TRBV6-6 to TRBJ2-7; D call uncertain. The CDR3 consists of 11 residues. V was shortened by 4 bases and J by 3 bases, with 4 bases between the two germline ends. Germline lookup yields CDR1 MNHNY and CDR2 SVGAGI (reference sequence). CDR3 amino acids: CASSFNYEQYF. CDR3 coding DNA: TGTGCCAGCAGTTTCAACTACGAGCAGTACTTC.

This sequence joins TRBV18 and TRBJ2-1; TRBD2 matches at 7 bases. The germline gives CDR1 KGHSH, CDR2 LQKENI. CDR3 size: 14 residues. Trimming took 4 bases from V and 7 from J; bases not matched to a gene: 7. The CDR3 DNA reads as TGTGCCAGCTCACTGACCTTGGGGGGGAATGAGCAGTTCTTC. Protein: CASSLTLGGNEQFF.

V usage is TRBV6-5 and J usage is TRBJ2-7, with TRBD1 identical over 7 bases. V shed 6 bases, J shed 5 bases, and the junction held 7 bases outside the gene matches. Germline CDR1 MNHEY, CDR2 SVGAGI. The CDR3 consists of 13 residues. CDR3 sequence: CASSRQGVHEQYF. The CDR3 DNA reads TGTGCCAGCAGCAGACAGGGTGTCCACGAGCAGTACTTC.

This clone has a handful of counts. The rearrangement uses TRBV6-5 and TRBJ2-5; 8 bases align to TRBD2. CDR3 length equals 16 residues. V gave up 4 bases and J gave up 4 bases; unmatched junction bases: 11. Germline assignment: CDR1 MNHEY and CDR2 SVGAGI. CDR3 bases: TGTGCCAGCAGTTTCCTCGGGGGGGGCCGGGGAGAGACCCAGTACTTC. It encodes CASSFLGGGRGETQYF.

This clone has only one observation. The chain couples TRBV29-1 to TRBJ1-2, with a tentative D call TRBD1 (5 bases). Per germline, CDR1 SQVTM and CDR2 ANQGSEA. V lost 4 bases, J lost 3 bases, and 15 bases lay in between. CDR3 length equals 14 residues. The DNA of the CDR3 is TGCAGCGTTGGGGATCGGGGGGAGTACTATGGCTACACCTTC. It yields the protein CSVGDRGEYYGYTF.

This clone was counted only a few times. This chain links TRBV7-9 with TRBJ1-1; no clear D gene. The V end lost 0 bases, the J end lost 0 bases, and 8 bases lay between the germline ends. CDR1 and CDR2 from the germline V gene are SEHNR and FQNEAQ (reference sequence). The CDR3 has 15 residues. The CDR3 region is CASSLAFLMNTEAFF. CDR3 sequence (DNA): TGTGCCAGCAGCTTAGCCTTTCTCATGAACACTGAAGCTTTCTTT.

This rearrangement joins TRBV19 to TRBJ2-1; D uncertain. The CDR3 is 16 residues long. Per germline, CDR1 LNHDA and CDR2 SQIVND (reference sequence). V dropped 9 bases and J dropped 0 bases, with 18 bases sitting between them. The CDR3 nucleotides read TGTGCCAGCCAAAGTCTTGGGTCAGGCTCCTACAATGAGCAGTTCTTC. Amino acid sequence: CASQSLGSGSYNEQFF.

V gene TRBV30 combines with J gene TRBJ1-3; D remains unclear. Germline assignment: CDR1 GTSNPN and CDR2 SVGIG (reference sequence). This CDR3 is built from 15 residues. V was trimmed by 1 base and J by 0 bases, leaving 10 bases between them. The DNA of the CDR3 is TGTGCCTGGAGTGAGGACTTCGCCTCTGGAAACACCATATATTTT. Translating it yields CAWSEDFASGNTIYF.

This rearrangement joins TRBV15 to TRBJ1-5, with 7 bases that match TRBD1. The CDR3 runs 16 residues. Germline values: CDR1 LNHNV, CDR2 YYDKDF (reference sequence). The trim removed 5 bases at V and 5 bases at J, leaving 12 bases unmatched. CDR3 protein: CATSASGTVGYQPQHF. CDR3 DNA sequence: TGTGCCACCAGCGCCTCCGGGACAGTAGGTTATCAGCCCCAGCATTTT.

This clone was picked up a small number of times. The chain uses TRBV19 and TRBJ2-3; TRBD2 matches at 10 bases. In germline, CDR1 is LNHDA, CDR2 SQIVND (reference sequence). V was pared by 6 bases and J by 5 bases, with 11 bases of the junction left unmatched. The CDR3 extends over 16 amino acids. CDR3 region: CASSHSLAGFGDTQYF. The DNA of the CDR3 is TGTGCCAGTAGCCATTCACTAGCGGGGTTTGGAGATACGCAGTATTTT.

The table lists this clone with a count of one. The gene calls are TRBV5-1 and TRBJ2-5; TRBD2 aligns across 7 bases. V was pared by 0 bases and J by 0 bases, with 5 bases of the junction left unmatched. The CDR3 spans 16 residues. Germline CDR1 reads SGHRS; CDR2 reads YFSETQ. CDR3 region: CASSLVLAGDQETQYF. CDR3 bases: TGCGCCAGCAGCTTGGTTTTGGCGGGGGACCAAGAGACCCAGTACTTC.

The genes are TRBV11-3 and TRBJ2-2, with TRBD2 matching over 11 bases. V lost 4 bases, J lost 3 bases, and 4 bases stayed unmatched. This CDR3 has 16 residues. Germline lookup yields CDR1 SGHNT and CDR2 YENEEA. The CDR3 loop reads CASSSRLAGHTGELFF. The CDR3 DNA sequence: TGTGCCAGCAGCTCAAGACTAGCGGGGCACACCGGGGAGCTGTTTTTT. Combining the CDR3 with reference TRBV11-3 and TRBJ2-2 gives the whole variable domain EAGVVQSPRYKIIEKKQPVAFWCNPISGHNTLYWYLQNLGQGPELLIRYENEEAVDDSQLPKDRFSAERLKGVDSTLKIQPAELGDSAVYLCASSSRLAGHTGELFFGEGSRLTVL.

The gene calls are TRBV19 and TRBJ2-5, with 8 bases identical to TRBD1. This CDR3 spans 14 amino acids. J lost 3 bases, V lost 6 bases, and 6 bases had no gene match. Germline V CDR1 and CDR2: LNHDA, SQIVND (reference sequence). The CDR3 protein is CASSVNRGKETQYF. CDR3 coding DNA: TGTGCCAGTAGCGTAAACAGGGGGAAAGAGACCCAGTACTTC.

The rearrangement links TRBV7-9 to TRBJ1-5, with D possibly matching TRBD1 (5 bases). This CDR3 region has 14 residues. V dropped 1 base and J dropped 6 bases, with 10 bases sitting between them. Germline assignment: CDR1 SEHNR and CDR2 FQNEAQ (reference sequence). The CDR3 DNA reads TGTGCCAGCAGCTTAGAAGGGACGGCTCAGCCCCAGCATTTT. This translates into CASSLEGTAQPQHF.

This rearrangement joins TRBV6-5 to TRBJ2-7, with 8 bases matching TRBD2. V was pared by 2 bases and J by 3 bases, with 3 bases of the junction left unmatched. This CDR3 region has 14 residues. CDR1 is MNHEY, CDR2 SVGAGI, per germline. In DNA form, the CDR3 reads TGTGCCAGCAGTTACATAGCGGGGAGCTACGAGCAGTACTTC. It translates to CASSYIAGSYEQYF.

This clone was seen a few times. The genes are TRBV6-6 and TRBJ2-2; D is unclear. The germline V gene has CDR1 MNHNY and CDR2 SVGAGI (reference sequence). The CDR3 is 13 residues long. V was cut by 6 bases and J by 5 bases, with 10 bases left in between. The CDR3 DNA is TGTGCCAGCAGCAGCGAGAATACCGGGGAGCTGTTTTTT. Its protein is CASSSENTGELFF.

This chain links TRBV2 with TRBJ2-2, with D perhaps matching TRBD1 (5 bases). CDR3 length equals 13 residues. CDR1 and CDR2 from the germline V gene are SNHLY and FYNNEI. Trimming cost V 6 bases and J 7 bases, with 12 bases left between them. The CDR3, as DNA: TGTGCCAGCAGCCAGGGTTCAGGCGGGGAGCTGTTTTTT. Protein sequence: CASSQGSGGELFF.

This clone was found once. A junction end diverges from the germline sequence, so it may reflect a read error. This sequence joins TRBV2 and TRBJ2-1; 10 bases map to TRBD2. The CDR3 spans 15 residues. The V gene's germline CDR1 is SNHLY and CDR2 FYNNEI. Written as DNA, the CDR3 is TGTGCCAACAGTGGGGGAGCGGGGGGGTACAATGAGCAGTTCTTC. This sequence encodes CANSGGAGGYNEQFF.

The chain uses TRBV5-1 and TRBJ2-3; 8 bases agree with TRBD2. The CDR3 extends over 15 amino acids. Trimming cost V 0 bases and J 0 bases; bases outside gene matches: 0. The germline gives CDR1 SGHRS, CDR2 YFSETQ. The CDR3 nucleotides are TGCGCCAGCAGCTTGGAGCGGGGGAGCACAGATACGCAGTATTTT. Residues: CASSLERGSTDTQYF.

This chain uses TRBV19 with TRBJ1-6; D perhaps matches TRBD1 (6 bases). The germline V and J ends were trimmed by 3 bases and 6 bases, with 18 bases remaining between them. In germline, CDR1 is LNHDA, CDR2 SQIVND (reference sequence). The CDR3 has 17 amino acids. The CDR3 region is CASSIRPDSRFNSPLHF. The CDR3 nucleotides read TGTGCCAGTAGTATTAGACCGGACAGTCGATTTAATTCACCCCTCCACTTT.

This chain links TRBV6-4 with TRBJ2-6; TRBD1 or TRBD2 may be the D gene (5 bases each). CDR1 is MRHNA, CDR2 SNTAGT, per germline. The V gene lost 3 bases and the J gene lost 2 bases, with 5 bases spanning the gap. CDR3 size: 14 residues. CDR3 loop: CASSEGAGANVLTF. Written as DNA, the CDR3 is TGTGCCAGCAGTGAGGGGGCTGGGGCCAACGTCCTGACTTTC.

The chain recombines TRBV30 with TRBJ1-4; TRBD1 agrees at 7 bases. J lost 6 bases, V lost 0 bases, and 16 bases had no gene match. CDR3 length: 18 amino acids. CDR1 is GTSNPN, CDR2 SVGIG, per germline (reference sequence). The CDR3 reads CAWSVRWTGLIQDEKLFF. The CDR3 coding sequence is TGTGCCTGGAGTGTACGGTGGACAGGACTCATTCAAGATGAAAAACTGTTTTTT.

As to this clone: One end of the junction varies from germline; a read error may be responsible. V usage is TRBV7-7 and J usage is TRBJ2-7; 8 nucleotides match TRBD1. This CDR3 has 15 amino acids. Germline lookup yields CDR1 SSHAT and CDR2 FNYEAQ (reference sequence). The CDR3 is CASSLGQGAAYEQYF. The CDR3 DNA reads as TGTGCTAGCAGCTTAGGGCAGGGGGCCGCTTACGAGCAGTACTTC. Supplemented by reference TRBV7-7 and TRBJ2-7, the full variable domain reads GAGVSQSPRYKVTKRGQDVTLRCDPISSHATLYWYQQALGQGPEFLTYFNYEAQPDKSGLPSDRFSAERPEGSISTLTIQRTEQRDSAMYRCASSLGQGAAYEQYFGPGTRLTVT.

The gene calls are TRBV25-1 and TRBJ1-4; D is possibly TRBD1 (5 bases). This CDR3 has 15 amino acids. The V end was cut by 8 bases, the J end by 3 bases, with 16 bases between. Germline-derived CDR1 and CDR2 are MGHDK and SYGVNS. The DNA of the CDR3 is TGTGCCAGCCACCCCGGGGGGTCACCTAATGAAAAACTGTTTTTT. It yields the protein CASHPGGSPNEKLFF.